The 11 T cell receptor beta chains below come from one sample, sequenced in a study of long-term antiretroviral therapy in people with HIV. Version v3.0 of the immunoSEQ assay was performed at survey level. Repertoires were generated with immunoSEQ multiplex PCR, while TCRdb's copy carries only in-frame clones and drops some. Of approximately 19,000 clones in the sample, approximately 89% were seen once. The sequences come from unsorted PBMCs, collected 2.6 years after starting antiretroviral therapy. The source is a woman in her forties or fifties with HIV.

The gene calls are TRBV30 and TRBJ1-5; D remains unclear. CDR1 is GTSNPN and CDR2 is SVGIG in the germline V gene (reference sequence). The length of the CDR3 is 16 residues. V lost 0 bases and J lost 0, with 12 bases in between. The DNA of the CDR3 is TGTGCCTGGAGTGTTGGCGTCCCCTATAGCAATCAGCCCCAGCATTTT. Translating gives CAWSVGVPYSNQPQHF.

The chain recombines TRBV6-1 with TRBJ1-1, with 10 nucleotides matching TRBD1. Germline values: CDR1 MNHNS, CDR2 SASEGT. The CDR3 extends over 13 amino acids. Germline trimming cut 6 bases from V and 13 bases from J; bases unmatched to any gene: 11. CDR3 coding DNA: TGTGCCAGCAGGGACCGGGACAGGGGAACGGGTTTCTTT. Translated, it gives CASRDRDRGTGFF.

The chain uses TRBV5-1 and TRBJ2-1; 15 bases are a match to TRBD2. This CDR3 contains 17 residues. Germline V lookup: CDR1 SGHRS, CDR2 YFSETQ. The V segment lost 3 bases and the J segment 7 bases; nucleotides outside the gene matches: 8. CDR3 amino acids: CASSYGLAGGSGNEQFF. The CDR3 DNA sequence: TGCGCCAGCAGCTACGGACTAGCGGGAGGGTCCGGGAATGAGCAGTTCTTC.

The chain couples TRBV28 to TRBJ2-6; D unclear. Per germline, CDR1 MDHEN and CDR2 SYDVKM. The CDR3 has 15 residues. Trimming took 4 bases from V and 4 from J, leaving 11 bases between them. CDR3 coding DNA: TGTGCCAGCAGTTCCCAGGCTGGAGGGGCCAACGTCCTGACTTTC. Residues: CASSSQAGGANVLTF.

In its sample, this clone was seen once. This sequence joins TRBV25-1 and TRBJ2-7; D possibly matches TRBD1 or TRBD2 (5 bases each). The CDR3 loop spans 13 amino acids. Germline loops: CDR1 MGHDK, CDR2 SYGVNS. V lost 6 bases, J lost 2 bases, and 11 bases lay in between. CDR3 DNA: TGTGCCAGCAGCGCACCGGGACCCTACGAGCAGTACTTC. It specifies CASSAPGPYEQYF.

V is TRBV13 and J is TRBJ2-7, with D possibly matching TRBD2 (5 bases). Looked up from germline, CDR1 is PRHDT and CDR2 is FYEKMQ (reference sequence). The CDR3 totals 16 residues. V lost 1 base to trimming and J lost 7 bases, with 20 bases between them. The CDR3 DNA follows: TGTGCCAGCAGCTTAGTCCGTCGGACCGGCTCGGGGGAGCAGTACTTC. As protein: CASSLVRRTGSGEQYF.

The genes are TRBV5-4 and TRBJ2-7; TRBD2 agrees at 11 bases. Germline CDR1 is SGHNT and CDR2 is YYREEE (reference sequence). V gave up 1 base and J gave up 0 bases; unmatched junction bases: 9. CDR3 size: 18 residues. CDR3 in amino acids: CASSLYPPTSGSSYEQYF. CDR3 in DNA: TGTGCCAGCAGCTTGTACCCCCCCACTAGCGGGAGCTCCTACGAGCAGTACTTC.

The chain has TRBV4-1 and TRBJ2-1; D perhaps matches TRBD2 (6 bases). This CDR3 is 14 amino acids long. Trimming took 4 bases from V and 7 from J, leaving 14 bases between them. Germline CDR1 MGHRA, CDR2 YSYEKL. DNA of the CDR3: TGCGCCAGCAGCCCGGGGACTGGAGGTAATGAGCAGTTCTTC. Its translation: CASSPGTGGNEQFF.

The rearrangement uses TRBV7-9 and TRBJ2-1; D is tentatively TRBD1 or TRBD2 (6 bases each). The CDR3 consists of 13 residues. Trimming left V 5 bases short and J 8 bases short, with 13 bases between. Looked up from germline, CDR1 is SEHNR and CDR2 is FQNEAQ (reference sequence). The CDR3 nucleotides are TGTGCCAGCAGCAGGGGGGCGTTGGATGAGCAGTTCTTC. Encoded protein: CASSRGALDEQFF.

This clone was recorded once. This chain connects TRBV6-6 to TRBJ2-4, with 10 bases fitting TRBD2. V lost 6 bases to trimming and J lost 9 bases; unmatched junction nucleotides: 8. CDR1 is MNHNY and CDR2 is SVGAGI in the germline V gene (reference sequence). This CDR3 region has 14 residues. The CDR3 is CASSLTSGNAIQYF. The CDR3 DNA reads TGTGCCAGCAGCCTTACTAGCGGGAACGCCATTCAGTACTTC.

This sequence joins TRBV7-9 and TRBJ2-1; D is possibly TRBD1 (6 bases). Germline V gene lookup returns CDR1 SEHNR and CDR2 FQNEAQ (reference sequence). V lost 5 bases to trimming and J lost 8 bases, with 16 bases between them. The CDR3 is made up of 14 amino acids. The CDR3 nucleotides are TGTGCCAGCAGCCTAGGGCAGGGGATCGATGAGCAGTTCTTC. It encodes CASSLGQGIDEQFF.